This record covers a single T cell receptor beta chain. Method: immunoSEQ multiplex PCR; TCRdb's copy keeps in-frame clones and lacks some. The table records around 60,000 clones, 80% to 95% of them present only once. This sample is part of a study of technical replicates of blood from a handful of donors. Looked up from germline, CDR1 is ENHRY and CDR2 is SYGVKD. The CDR3 covers 14 residues. V was pared by 6 bases and J by 7 bases, with 18 bases between. The receptor comes from a human donor in good health. Some clones in this sample may be carry-over from other donors' samples. Sequenced sample: PBMCs. The chain recombines TRBV10-3 with TRBJ1-2; D might be TRBD1 (5 bases). The CDR3 sequence: CAIRGDGGAAGYTF. The CDR3 bases are TGTGCCATCAGGGGGGATGGAGGGGCAGCTGGCTACACCTTC.